The 3 T cell receptor beta chains reported below all come from one sample, sequenced in a study of PD-L1 blockade in urothelial cancer. The method was immunoSEQ multiplex PCR; TCRdb's version includes in-frame clones alone and lacks a portion of them. Found here are 100,000 to 150,000 clones, about 83% of them singletons; the top ten hold 2% to 2.5%. Time point given: peripheral blood 6 weeks after treatment start. Here the sequenced sample was PBMCs, taken around atezolizumab (anti-PD-L1) treatment. The receptor set was obtained from a man aged 45 to 65 with urothelial cancer.

The V call is TRBV4-1, the J call TRBJ2-3; D possibly corresponds to TRBD2 (6 bases). The CDR3 runs to 16 residues. CDR1 and CDR2 (germline): MGHRA, YSYEKL. The V end lost 3 bases, the J end lost 3 bases, and 16 bases lay between the germline ends. CDR3 loop: CASSQGLLGGTDTQYF. As DNA, the CDR3 is TGCGCCAGCAGCCAGGGACTTCTTGGGGGGACAGATACGCAGTATTTT.

This chain uses TRBV19 with TRBJ2-3; tentatively, D is TRBD1 (6 bases). Trimming took off 3 bases at V and 0 bases at J, with 7 bases between the two ends. The V gene's germline CDR1 is LNHDA and CDR2 SQIVND (reference sequence). The CDR3 runs 14 residues. CDR3 in amino acids: CASSITGSTDTQYF. CDR3 nucleotides: TGTGCCAGTAGTATTACAGGGAGCACAGATACGCAGTATTTT. The whole variable domain, filled in from reference TRBV19 and TRBJ2-3, reads DGGITQSPKYLFRKEGQNVTLSCEQNLNHDAMYWYRQDPGQGLRLIYYSQIVNDFQKGDIAEGYSVSREKKESFPLTVTSAQKNPTAFYLCASSITGSTDTQYFGPGTRLTVL.

This chain uses TRBV5-1 with TRBJ2-2, with TRBD2 as a possible D gene (6 bases). The CDR3 runs to 15 residues. The ends were cut back, 0 bases at V and 6 bases at J, with 12 bases in the middle. Germline V lookup: CDR1 SGHRS, CDR2 YFSETQ. As DNA, the CDR3 is TGCGCCAGCAGCTTGGCGGGAGATCGATCCGGGGAGCTGTTTTTT. Protein product: CASSLAGDRSGELFF.